The clone carrying this T cell receptor beta chain was seen a handful of times. The antigen is unknown. Unique-molecular-identifier-tagged TCR beta cDNA libraries were used. Out of 1 to 10 million T cells, roughly 0.5 million cDNA molecules were generated. TCRdb reprocessed the PCR reads via MiXCR and lists one record per CDR3 protein. In the table there are hundreds of thousands of distinct CDR3 sequences, over 30% of which are singletons. The CDR3 loop spans 15 amino acids. The germline V and J ends were trimmed by 3 bases and 2 bases, with 14 bases remaining between them. The entry originates in a study of post-analysis software for immune sequencing data. Study-wide findings and caveats: TRBV segments more frequent in patients than in controls numbered five and included TRBV5-6, TRBV5-1 and TRBV20-1.

The receptor's source is a girl under 10 years old with multiple sclerosis. The sample comprised blood. The rearrangement joins TRBV12-3 or TRBV12-4 to TRBJ2-7; D perhaps matches TRBD2 (6 bases). The CDR3 nucleotides are TGTGCCAGCAGTTTCAAGCGGGCAGCGCCCTACGAGCAGTACTTC. Protein product: CASSFKRAAPYEQYF.